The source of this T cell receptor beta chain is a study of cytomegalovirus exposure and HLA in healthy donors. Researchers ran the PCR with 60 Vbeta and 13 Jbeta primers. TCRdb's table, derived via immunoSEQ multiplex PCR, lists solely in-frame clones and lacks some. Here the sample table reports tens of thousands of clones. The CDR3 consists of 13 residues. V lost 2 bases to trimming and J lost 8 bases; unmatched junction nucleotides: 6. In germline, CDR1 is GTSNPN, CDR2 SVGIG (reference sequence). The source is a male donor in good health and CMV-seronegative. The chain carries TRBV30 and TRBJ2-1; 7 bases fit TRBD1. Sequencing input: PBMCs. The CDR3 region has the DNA TGTGCCTGGAGTCGGGACAGATTTTATGAGCAGTTCTTC. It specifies CAWSRDRFYEQFF.